These T cell receptor beta chains were read from a single sample in a study of cytomegalovirus exposure and HLA in healthy donors. Here immunoSEQ multiplex PCR was the method, and the copy in TCRdb shows in-frame clones only, minus some. The data hold over 60,000 clones, with roughly 96% observed a single time. The sequenced material came from PBMCs. These TCRs come from a young man in good health and CMV-seronegative. CDR3s include the opening cysteine and the closing phenylalanine or tryptophan. Each record gives: clone size, D gene, V gene, J gene, CDR3 DNA, CDR3 protein. D genes are given only for firm matches. The size entry is marked missing in some rows and otherwise reads once, few, many or a size class.

clone size: -; D gene: -; V gene: TRBV6-6; J gene: TRBJ1-4; CDR3 DNA: TGTGCCAGCAGTTACGGGCAACGGGAAAAACTGTTTTTT; CDR3 protein: CASSYGQREKLFF
clone size: -; D gene: TRBD1; V gene: TRBV30; J gene: TRBJ1-1; CDR3 DNA: TGTGCCTGGAGGGGACAGTCGAACACTGAAGCTTTCTTT; CDR3 protein: CAWRGQSNTEAFF
clone size: -; D gene: -; V gene: TRBV15; J gene: TRBJ1-5; CDR3 DNA: TGTGCCACCAGCATCACAGGCAATCAGCCCCAGCATTTT; CDR3 protein: CATSITGNQPQHF
clone size: many; D gene: TRBD2; V gene: TRBV5-1; J gene: TRBJ2-1; CDR3 DNA: TGCGCCAGCAGCTCTAGCGGGAGGACGTCCTACAATGAGCAGTTCTTC; CDR3 protein: CASSSSGRTSYNEQFF
clone size: -; D gene: -; V gene: TRBV30; J gene: TRBJ1-5; CDR3 DNA: TGTGCCTGGAGTAGCGGCGGCAATCAGCCCCAGCATTTT; CDR3 protein: CAWSSGGNQPQHF
clone size: -; D gene: TRBD2; V gene: TRBV14; J gene: TRBJ2-1; CDR3 DNA: TGTGCCAGCAGCCACGATGGACTAGCGGGAGGGCACAATGAGCAGTTCTTC; CDR3 protein: CASSHDGLAGGHNEQFF
clone size: few; D gene: TRBD1; V gene: TRBV5-6; J gene: TRBJ1-2; CDR3 DNA: TGTGCCAGCAGCCTTGACAGGGCTGGCTATGGCTACACCTTC; CDR3 protein: CASSLDRAGYGYTF
clone size: -; D gene: TRBD1; V gene: TRBV5-5; J gene: TRBJ1-2; CDR3 DNA: TGTGCCAGCAGCTTGTACACAGGGGAGGATGGCTACACCTTC; CDR3 protein: CASSLYTGEDGYTF
clone size: -; D gene: TRBD1; V gene: TRBV28; J gene: TRBJ2-5; CDR3 DNA: TGTGCCAGCAGTTTAGCTCAGGGGGCGCGGGAGACCCAGTACTTC; CDR3 protein: CASSLAQGARETQYF
clone size: -; D gene: TRBD1; V gene: TRBV4-1; J gene: TRBJ1-2; CDR3 DNA: TGCGCCAGCAGCCAAGAAGGGACAGCATATGGCTACACCTTC; CDR3 protein: CASSQEGTAYGYTF
clone size: -; D gene: -; V gene: TRBV4-1; J gene: TRBJ2-1; CDR3 DNA: TGCGCCAGCAGCCAAGAGCCTAGCGAATACTACAATGAGCAGTTCTTC; CDR3 protein: CASSQEPSEYYNEQFF
clone size: -; D gene: TRBD1; V gene: TRBV5-4; J gene: TRBJ1-5; CDR3 DNA: TGTGCCAGCAGCGAGGGGGGGGACAGGGGTCAGCCCCAGCATTTT; CDR3 protein: CASSEGGDRGQPQHF
clone size: -; D gene: -; V gene: TRBV6-5; J gene: TRBJ1-4; CDR3 DNA: TGTGCCAGCAGTTACTCACAGGGAAATGAAAAACTGTTTTTT; CDR3 protein: CASSYSQGNEKLFF
clone size: -; D gene: -; V gene: TRBV7-9; J gene: TRBJ2-1; CDR3 DNA: TGTGCCAGCAGCGGGGCCGGCGAGCAGTTCTTC; CDR3 protein: CASSGAGEQFF
clone size: -; D gene: -; V gene: TRBV7-2; J gene: TRBJ1-1; CDR3 DNA: TGTGCCAGCAGCTTATCTGGTCAGGGAGCTTTCTTT; CDR3 protein: CASSLSGQGAFF
clone size: few; D gene: -; V gene: TRBV6-1; J gene: TRBJ1-5; CDR3 DNA: TGTGCCAGCAGTGAAGCGCTTCGATTGGAGGGGCAGCCCCAGCATTTT; CDR3 protein: CASSEALRLEGQPQHF
clone size: -; D gene: -; V gene: TRBV13; J gene: TRBJ1-4; CDR3 DNA: TGTGCCAGCAGCTTAGAAGGGGATGAAAAACTGTTTTTT; CDR3 protein: CASSLEGDEKLFF
clone size: once; D gene: -; V gene: TRBV6-6; J gene: TRBJ1-1; CDR3 DNA: TGTGCCAGCTATGGACAGTTGAACACTGAAGCTTTCTTT; CDR3 protein: CASYGQLNTEAFF
clone size: -; D gene: -; V gene: TRBV7-3; J gene: TRBJ2-1; CDR3 DNA: TGTGCCAGCAGTTACCGACTAGGGGAAAACAATGAGCAGTTCTTC; CDR3 protein: CASSYRLGENNEQFF
clone size: -; D gene: -; V gene: TRBV10-1; J gene: TRBJ1-2; CDR3 DNA: TGCGCCAGCAGTGAGGGGCCCGGCTATGGCTACACCTTC; CDR3 protein: CASSEGPGYGYTF
clone size: -; D gene: TRBD1; V gene: TRBV5-1; J gene: TRBJ2-7; CDR3 DNA: TGCGCCAGCAGCACAAGGACAGGGGTCGCCTACGAGCAGTACTTC; CDR3 protein: CASSTRTGVAYEQYF
clone size: -; D gene: TRBD1; V gene: TRBV27; J gene: TRBJ1-1; CDR3 DNA: TGTGCCAGCAGTTCATCCGGGACAGGGGGTAGCACTGAAGCTTTCTTT; CDR3 protein: CASSSSGTGGSTEAFF
clone size: -; D gene: TRBD1; V gene: TRBV29-1; J gene: TRBJ1-1; CDR3 DNA: TGCAGCACCGGACAGGGTACTGAAGCTTTCTTT; CDR3 protein: CSTGQGTEAFF
clone size: -; D gene: TRBD1; V gene: TRBV9; J gene: TRBJ1-2; CDR3 DNA: TGTGCCAGCAGCACCGGACAGGGGGCTAGCTATGGCTACACCTTC; CDR3 protein: CASSTGQGASYGYTF
clone size: -; D gene: TRBD1; V gene: TRBV13; J gene: TRBJ1-2; CDR3 DNA: TGTGCCAGCAGCTCCCGGGACAGGGACGATGGCTACACCTTC; CDR3 protein: CASSSRDRDDGYTF
clone size: -; D gene: -; V gene: TRBV30; J gene: TRBJ1-1; CDR3 DNA: TGTGCCTGGAGTGACAGGCCTACTGAAGCTTTCTTT; CDR3 protein: CAWSDRPTEAFF
clone size: -; D gene: -; V gene: TRBV18; J gene: TRBJ2-7; CDR3 DNA: TGTGCCAGCTCACTACAGGACAGCTACGAGCAGTACTTC; CDR3 protein: CASSLQDSYEQYF
clone size: -; D gene: TRBD1; V gene: TRBV11-1; J gene: TRBJ2-7; CDR3 DNA: TGTGCCAGCAGCTACCGGGACAGGGCTTCCCACGAGCAGTACTTC; CDR3 protein: CASSYRDRASHEQYF
clone size: -; D gene: TRBD1; V gene: TRBV19; J gene: TRBJ1-6; CDR3 DNA: TGTGCCAGTAGCCTGGGACAGGGAACGAATAATTCACCCCTCCACTTT; CDR3 protein: CASSLGQGTNNSPLHF
clone size: -; D gene: TRBD1; V gene: TRBV6-4; J gene: TRBJ2-7; CDR3 DNA: TGTGCCAGCAGTGTTTTCGGACAGGTGGAATTCTCAATCTACGAGCAGTACTTC; CDR3 protein: CASSVFGQVEFSIYEQYF
clone size: -; D gene: -; V gene: TRBV6-5; J gene: TRBJ2-2; CDR3 DNA: TGTGCCAGCAGTTACGACAGGTCTTACACCGGGGAGCTGTTTTTT; CDR3 protein: CASSYDRSYTGELFF
clone size: -; D gene: -; V gene: TRBV6-6; J gene: TRBJ1-2; CDR3 DNA: TGTGCCAGCAGTTACTCGAGACGGGACTATGGCTACACCTTC; CDR3 protein: CASSYSRRDYGYTF
clone size: -; D gene: TRBD1; V gene: TRBV10-3; J gene: TRBJ1-1; CDR3 DNA: TGTGCCATCGGGACAGGGACGAACACTGAAGCTTTCTTT; CDR3 protein: CAIGTGTNTEAFF
clone size: once; D gene: TRBD1; V gene: TRBV11-2; J gene: TRBJ2-5; CDR3 DNA: TGTGCCAGCAGCACGGGGACAGTCCAAGAGACCCAGTACTTC; CDR3 protein: CASSTGTVQETQYF
clone size: -; D gene: TRBD2; V gene: TRBV7-2; J gene: TRBJ2-3; CDR3 DNA: TGTGCCAGCAGCTTGACTAGCGGTAGCACAGATACGCAGTATTTT; CDR3 protein: CASSLTSGSTDTQYF
clone size: -; D gene: TRBD1; V gene: TRBV27; J gene: TRBJ1-2; CDR3 DNA: TGTGCCAGCAGTCTGACTTCCGGGACAGGGAACTATGGCTACACCTTC; CDR3 protein: CASSLTSGTGNYGYTF
clone size: -; D gene: TRBD2; V gene: TRBV4-2; J gene: TRBJ2-1; CDR3 DNA: TGTGCCAGCAGCCAGGGGACTAGCGGGCTCTCCTACAATGAGCAGTTCTTC; CDR3 protein: CASSQGTSGLSYNEQFF
clone size: -; D gene: TRBD1; V gene: TRBV28; J gene: TRBJ2-7; CDR3 DNA: TGTGCCAGCAGTAGATACACAGGGGGCACCTACGAGCAGTACTTC; CDR3 protein: CASSRYTGGTYEQYF
clone size: -; D gene: -; V gene: TRBV9; J gene: TRBJ2-3; CDR3 DNA: TGTGCCAGCAGCGGCAACACCGGGGGGCGCACAGATACGCAGTATTTT; CDR3 protein: CASSGNTGGRTDTQYF
clone size: -; D gene: TRBD1; V gene: TRBV19; J gene: TRBJ1-2; CDR3 DNA: TGTGCCAGTAGTATAGCGGGACAGGGGAACTATGGCTACACCTTC; CDR3 protein: CASSIAGQGNYGYTF
clone size: -; D gene: TRBD1; V gene: TRBV10-1; J gene: TRBJ1-5; CDR3 DNA: TGCGCCAGCATTCTCTCGGACAGGGTGAATCCCCAGCATTTT; CDR3 protein: CASILSDRVNPQHF
clone size: -; D gene: -; V gene: TRBV5-1; J gene: TRBJ1-1; CDR3 DNA: TGCGCCAGCAGCTTGGGGGACACCTACATGAACACTGAAGCTTTCTTT; CDR3 protein: CASSLGDTYMNTEAFF
clone size: -; D gene: -; V gene: TRBV27; J gene: TRBJ2-2; CDR3 DNA: TGTGCCAGCAGGGAGGGCACCGGGGAGCTGTTTTTT; CDR3 protein: CASREGTGELFF
clone size: -; D gene: -; V gene: TRBV5-1; J gene: TRBJ2-1; CDR3 DNA: TGCGCCAGCAGCTTGTCGGGCGGGTCCTACAATGAGCAGTTCTTC; CDR3 protein: CASSLSGGSYNEQFF
clone size: -; D gene: -; V gene: TRBV11-3; J gene: TRBJ2-1; CDR3 DNA: TGTGCCAGCAGCTTAATAAGCGGTGCCTACAATGAGCAGTTCTTC; CDR3 protein: CASSLISGAYNEQFF
clone size: -; D gene: TRBD2; V gene: TRBV29-1; J gene: TRBJ2-7; CDR3 DNA: TGCAGCGGGGGGGGACTAGCGCAACCCGAGCAGTACTTC; CDR3 protein: CSGGGLAQPEQYF
clone size: -; D gene: TRBD1; V gene: TRBV4-2; J gene: TRBJ1-5; CDR3 DNA: TGTGCCAGCAGCCAAGAAGTGGGACAGGGTGGATATAGCAATCAGCCCCAGCATTTT; CDR3 protein: CASSQEVGQGGYSNQPQHF
clone size: -; D gene: TRBD1; V gene: TRBV19; J gene: TRBJ2-5; CDR3 DNA: TGTGCCAGCTCCCAAGGGGACAGGGGAGAGACCCAGTACTTC; CDR3 protein: CASSQGDRGETQYF
clone size: -; D gene: TRBD1; V gene: TRBV11-2; J gene: TRBJ2-7; CDR3 DNA: TGTGCCAGCAGCCCGCGACAGGGGGTGGGTTACGAGCAGTACTTC; CDR3 protein: CASSPRQGVGYEQYF
clone size: -; D gene: TRBD1; V gene: TRBV27; J gene: TRBJ2-7; CDR3 DNA: TGTGCCAGCAGTTTAGCGACCCCGACAGGGGCGGCCTCCTACGAGCAGTACTTC; CDR3 protein: CASSLATPTGAASYEQYF
clone size: -; D gene: TRBD1; V gene: TRBV19; J gene: TRBJ2-1; CDR3 DNA: TGTGCCAGTAGTACCGGACAGGGCAATGAGCAGTTCTTC; CDR3 protein: CASSTGQGNEQFF
clone size: -; D gene: -; V gene: TRBV7-9; J gene: TRBJ1-2; CDR3 DNA: TGTGCCAGCAGCTTTGGAGGGTCATGGGTGGATGGCTACACCTTC; CDR3 protein: CASSFGGSWVDGYTF
clone size: -; D gene: TRBD2; V gene: TRBV27; J gene: TRBJ2-4; CDR3 DNA: TGTGCCAGCAGTTTACAAGCGGGAAGCCTGAAAAACATTCAGTACTTC; CDR3 protein: CASSLQAGSLKNIQYF
clone size: -; D gene: TRBD1; V gene: TRBV28; J gene: TRBJ1-2; CDR3 DNA: TGTGCCAGCAGTCGGACAGGGGAGTCCTATGGCTACACCTTC; CDR3 protein: CASSRTGESYGYTF
clone size: -; D gene: -; V gene: TRBV7-2; J gene: TRBJ1-1; CDR3 DNA: TGTGCCAGCAGCCAATTCCAGGGTAACACTGAAGCTTTCTTT; CDR3 protein: CASSQFQGNTEAFF
clone size: -; D gene: -; V gene: TRBV9; J gene: TRBJ2-5; CDR3 DNA: TGTGCCAGCAGCGTACAGGGATTTGTTTCGGAGACCCAGTACTTC; CDR3 protein: CASSVQGFVSETQYF
clone size: -; D gene: -; V gene: TRBV6-1; J gene: TRBJ2-4; CDR3 DNA: TGTGCCAGCAGTGAACAGCGAGCGACAGGCCCGATGTTAGCCAAAAACATTCAGTACTTC; CDR3 protein: CASSEQRATGPMLAKNIQYF
clone size: -; D gene: TRBD1; V gene: TRBV7-3; J gene: TRBJ1-4; CDR3 DNA: TGTGCCAGCAGCTTAAGGGGAGCGGACAGGGTGGGGTGTAATGAAAAACTGTTTTTT; CDR3 protein: CASSLRGADRVGCNEKLFF